This TCR beta chain was obtained from a study of blood T cell repertoires in COVID-19. On the study more broadly: COVID-19 samples collected from the United States, Italy and Spain covered acute and convalescent phases. Sources were T cells, B-cell-depleted T cells, or PBMCs; the material itself was cDNA or gDNA.

In the original analysis: Nucleated cell counts were estimated from reference gene primer amplification. Produced via immunoSEQ multiplex PCR; TCRdb's table is partial and in-frame only. That table is the source of V, J and clone size, and D and trimming were worked out from the DNA. The sample has 95,000 to 110,000 clones, around 84% seen once. The CDR3 is made up of 16 amino acids. Between the trimmed V and J ends, which lost 7 bases and 0 bases, there was a span of 16 bases. Germline V gene sequence: CDR1 LNHDA, CDR2 SQIVND (reference sequence). This chain uses TRBV19 with TRBJ2-1, with D tentatively TRBD2 (7 bases). Material: peripheral blood. The TCR was taken from a man aged 55 to 70 with acute or convalescent COVID-19. The DNA for the CDR3 is TGTGCCAGTAATAGGGGGGGGCAAAGCTCCTACAATGAGCAGTTCTTC. Protein sequence: CASNRGGQSSYNEQFF.